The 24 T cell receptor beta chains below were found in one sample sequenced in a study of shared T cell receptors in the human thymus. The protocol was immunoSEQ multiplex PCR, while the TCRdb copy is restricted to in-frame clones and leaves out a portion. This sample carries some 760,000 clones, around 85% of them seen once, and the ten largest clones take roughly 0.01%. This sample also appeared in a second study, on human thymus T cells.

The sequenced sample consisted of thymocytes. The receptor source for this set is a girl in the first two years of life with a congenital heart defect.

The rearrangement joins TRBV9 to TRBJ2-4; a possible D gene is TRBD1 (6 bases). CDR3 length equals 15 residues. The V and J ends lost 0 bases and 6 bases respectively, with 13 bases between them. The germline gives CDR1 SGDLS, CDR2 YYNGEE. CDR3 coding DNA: TGTGCCAGCAGCGTAGTAGGGGGACCTTCAAACATTCAGTACTTC. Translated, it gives CASSVVGGPSNIQYF.

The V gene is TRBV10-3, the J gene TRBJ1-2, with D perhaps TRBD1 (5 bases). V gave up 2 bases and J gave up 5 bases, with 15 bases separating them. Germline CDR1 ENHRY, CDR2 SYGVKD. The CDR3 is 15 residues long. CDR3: CAISETRGALYGYTF. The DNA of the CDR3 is TGTGCCATCAGTGAGACAAGGGGCGCCTTATATGGCTACACCTTC.

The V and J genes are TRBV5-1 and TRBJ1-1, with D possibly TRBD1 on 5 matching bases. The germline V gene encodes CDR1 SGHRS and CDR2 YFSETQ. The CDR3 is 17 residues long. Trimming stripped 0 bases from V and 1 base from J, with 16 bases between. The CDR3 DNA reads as TGCGCCAGCAGCTTGGCTGACCTGAGGGGAGGGAACACTGAAGCTTTCTTT. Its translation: CASSLADLRGGNTEAFF.

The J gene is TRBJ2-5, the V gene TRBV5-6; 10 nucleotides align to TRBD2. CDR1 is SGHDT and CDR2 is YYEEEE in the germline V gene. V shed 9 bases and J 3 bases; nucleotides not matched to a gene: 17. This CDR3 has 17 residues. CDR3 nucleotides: TGTGCCACCAAGACCTCGCTACCGGGACTAGCGAAAGAGACCCAGTACTTC. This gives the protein CATKTSLPGLAKETQYF.

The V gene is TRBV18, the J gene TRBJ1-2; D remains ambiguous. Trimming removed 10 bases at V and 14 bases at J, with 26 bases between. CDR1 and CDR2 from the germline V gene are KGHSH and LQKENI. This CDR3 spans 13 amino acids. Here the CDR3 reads CANYIDPRQTGTF. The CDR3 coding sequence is TGTGCCAATTACATCGACCCTCGCCAGACGGGAACCTTC.

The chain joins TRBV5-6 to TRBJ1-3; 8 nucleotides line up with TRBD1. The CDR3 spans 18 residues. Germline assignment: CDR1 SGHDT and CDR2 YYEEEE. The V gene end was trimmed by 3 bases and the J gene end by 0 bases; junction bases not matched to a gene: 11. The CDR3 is CASSWTTGGIRSGNTIYF. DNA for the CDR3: TGTGCCAGCAGCTGGACTACAGGGGGGATACGCTCTGGAAACACCATATATTTT.

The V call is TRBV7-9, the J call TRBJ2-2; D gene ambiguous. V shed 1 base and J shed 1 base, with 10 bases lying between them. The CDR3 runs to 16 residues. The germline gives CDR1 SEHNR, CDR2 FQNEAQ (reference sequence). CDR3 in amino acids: CASSLVVTVNTGELFF. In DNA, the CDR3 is TGTGCCAGCAGCTTAGTGGTTACAGTGAACACCGGGGAGCTGTTTTTT. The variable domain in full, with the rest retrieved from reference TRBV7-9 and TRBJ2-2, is DTGVSQNPRHKITKRGQNVTFRCDPISEHNRLYWYRQTLGQGPEFLTYFQNEAQLEKSRLLSDRFSAERPKGSFSTLEIQRTEQGDSAMYLCASSLVVTVNTGELFFGEGSRLTVL.

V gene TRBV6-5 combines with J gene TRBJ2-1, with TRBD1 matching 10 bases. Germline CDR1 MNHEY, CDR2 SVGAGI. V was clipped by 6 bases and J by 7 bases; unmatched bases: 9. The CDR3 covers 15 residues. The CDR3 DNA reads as TGTGCCAGCAGACCCCCTAGGGACAGGGGTAATGAGCAGTTCTTC. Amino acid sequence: CASRPPRDRGNEQFF.

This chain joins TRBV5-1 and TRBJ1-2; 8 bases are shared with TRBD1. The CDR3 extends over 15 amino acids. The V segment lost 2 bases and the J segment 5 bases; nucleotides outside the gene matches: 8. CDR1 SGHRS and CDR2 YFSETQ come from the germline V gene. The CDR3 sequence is CASSFRGDRGYGYTF. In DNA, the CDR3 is TGCGCCAGCAGCTTCAGGGGAGACAGGGGTTATGGCTACACCTTC. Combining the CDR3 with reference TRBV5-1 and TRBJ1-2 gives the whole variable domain KAGVTQTPRYLIKTRGQQVTLSCSPISGHRSVSWYQQTPGQGLQFLFEYFSETQRNKGNFPGRFSGRQFSNSRSEMNVSTLELGDSALYLCASSFRGDRGYGYTFGSGTRLTVV.

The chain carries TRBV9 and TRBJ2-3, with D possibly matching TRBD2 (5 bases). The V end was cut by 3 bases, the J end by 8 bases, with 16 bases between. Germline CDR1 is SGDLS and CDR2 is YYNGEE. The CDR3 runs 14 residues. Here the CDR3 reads CASSAPITSSTQYF. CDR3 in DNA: TGTGCCAGCAGCGCCCCAATTACTAGTAGTACGCAGTATTTT.

The CDR3 DNA reads TGTGCCAGCAGTGAATCTCCCGTTGACAGGGGACGGAATCAGCCCCAGCATTTT. Residues: CASSESPVDRGRNQPQHF. This chain connects TRBV6-1 to TRBJ1-5; 8 bases are a match to TRBD1. V lost 2 bases to trimming and J lost 4 bases; unmatched junction nucleotides: 13. Germline CDR1 and CDR2: MNHNS and SASEGT. CDR3 length equals 18 residues.

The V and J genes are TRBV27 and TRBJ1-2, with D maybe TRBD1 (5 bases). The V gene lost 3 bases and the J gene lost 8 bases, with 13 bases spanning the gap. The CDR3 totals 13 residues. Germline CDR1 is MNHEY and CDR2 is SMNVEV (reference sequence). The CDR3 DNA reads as TGTGCCAGCAGTTTCCGGGACGGGGGAGGCTACACCTTC. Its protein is CASSFRDGGGYTF.

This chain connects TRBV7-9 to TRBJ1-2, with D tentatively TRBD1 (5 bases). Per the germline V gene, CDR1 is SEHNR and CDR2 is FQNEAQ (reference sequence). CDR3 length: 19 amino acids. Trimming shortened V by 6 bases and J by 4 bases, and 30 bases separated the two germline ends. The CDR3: CASRGGRVDSAEQGYGYTF. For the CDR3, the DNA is TGTGCCAGCAGAGGCGGGAGGGTTGACTCCGCGGAGCAGGGCTATGGCTACACCTTC.

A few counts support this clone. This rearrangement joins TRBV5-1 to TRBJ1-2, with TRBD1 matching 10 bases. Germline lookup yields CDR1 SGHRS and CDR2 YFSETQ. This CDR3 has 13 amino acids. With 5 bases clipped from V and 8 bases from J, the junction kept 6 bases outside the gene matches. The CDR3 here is CASSRGTGEGYTF. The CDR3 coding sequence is TGCGCCAGCAGTAGAGGGACAGGGGAAGGCTACACCTTC.

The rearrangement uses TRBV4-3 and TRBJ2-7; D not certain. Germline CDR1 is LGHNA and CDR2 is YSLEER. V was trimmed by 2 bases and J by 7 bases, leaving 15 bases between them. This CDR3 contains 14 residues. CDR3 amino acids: CASSQRSGFREQYF. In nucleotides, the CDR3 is TGCGCCAGCAGCCAACGCTCCGGGTTTCGTGAGCAGTACTTC.

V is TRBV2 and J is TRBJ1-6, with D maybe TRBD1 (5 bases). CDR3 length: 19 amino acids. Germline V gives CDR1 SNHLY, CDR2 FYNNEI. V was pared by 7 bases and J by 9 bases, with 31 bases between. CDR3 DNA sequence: TGTGCCAGCACCTTAGTGGGGCAGGGAGTCAGTCGGGGGGGTTCACCCCTCCACTTT. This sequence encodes CASTLVGQGVSRGGSPLHF. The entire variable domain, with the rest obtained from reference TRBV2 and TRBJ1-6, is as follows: EPEVTQTPSHQVTQMGQEVILRCVPISNHLYFYWYRQILGQKVEFLVSFYNNEISEKSEIFDDQFSVERPDGSNFTLKIRSTKLEDSAMYFCASTLVGQGVSRGGSPLHFGNGTRLTVT.

In DNA form, the CDR3 reads TGTGCCAGTAGTATAGATTGGCAGGAGGTAGGGATAACTTCACCCCTCCACTTT. Its protein is CASSIDWQEVGITSPLHF. The V call is TRBV19, the J call TRBJ1-6; D is uncertain. This CDR3 has 18 amino acids. V lost 0 bases to trimming and J lost 9 bases, with 21 bases between them. Germline CDR1 is LNHDA and CDR2 is SQIVND (reference sequence).

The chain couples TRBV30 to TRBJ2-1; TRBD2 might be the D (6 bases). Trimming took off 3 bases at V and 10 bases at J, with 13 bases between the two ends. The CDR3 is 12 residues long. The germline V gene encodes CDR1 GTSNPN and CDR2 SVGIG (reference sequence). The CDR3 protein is CAWRDGRIEQFF. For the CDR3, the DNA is TGTGCCTGGAGAGACGGGAGAATAGAGCAGTTCTTC.

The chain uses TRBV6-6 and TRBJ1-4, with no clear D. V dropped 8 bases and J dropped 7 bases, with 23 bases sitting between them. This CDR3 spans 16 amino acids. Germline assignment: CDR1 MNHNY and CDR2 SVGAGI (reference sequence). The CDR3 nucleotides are TGTGCCAGCGGGCCGACACGACGCCCTACCGTTGAAAAACTGTTTTTT. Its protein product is CASGPTRRPTVEKLFF.

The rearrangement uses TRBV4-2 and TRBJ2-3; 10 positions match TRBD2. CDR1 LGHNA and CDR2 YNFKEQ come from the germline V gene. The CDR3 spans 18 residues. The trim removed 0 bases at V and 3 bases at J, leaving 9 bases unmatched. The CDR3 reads CASSQDKRGGSGTDTQYF. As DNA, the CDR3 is TGTGCCAGCAGCCAAGATAAGCGGGGGGGGTCCGGGACAGATACGCAGTATTTT.

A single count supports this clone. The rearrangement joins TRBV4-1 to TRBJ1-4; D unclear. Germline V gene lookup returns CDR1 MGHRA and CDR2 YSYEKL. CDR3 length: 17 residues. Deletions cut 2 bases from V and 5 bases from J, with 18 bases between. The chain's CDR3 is CASSQQNYGEFNEKLFF. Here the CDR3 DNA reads TGCGCCAGCAGCCAACAAAATTACGGTGAATTCAATGAAAAACTGTTTTTT.

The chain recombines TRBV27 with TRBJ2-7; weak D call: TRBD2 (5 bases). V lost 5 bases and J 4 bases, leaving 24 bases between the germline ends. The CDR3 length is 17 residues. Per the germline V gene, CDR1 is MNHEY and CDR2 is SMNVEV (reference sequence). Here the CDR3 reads CASSPPGSGDLLYEQYF. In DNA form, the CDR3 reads TGTGCCAGCAGTCCCCCGGGGAGCGGAGACCTCCTATACGAGCAGTACTTC.

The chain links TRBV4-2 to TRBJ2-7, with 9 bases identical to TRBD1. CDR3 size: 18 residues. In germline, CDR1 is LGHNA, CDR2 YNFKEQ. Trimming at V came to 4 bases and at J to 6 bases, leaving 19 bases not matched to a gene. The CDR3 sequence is CASSRIGTGTSPASEQYF. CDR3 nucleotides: TGTGCCAGCAGCCGGATCGGGACAGGGACATCCCCGGCGAGCGAGCAGTACTTC.

The CDR3 DNA sequence: TGTGCCAGCAGCCCCGACAGGGCGAACTATGGCTACACCTTC. Translation: CASSPDRANYGYTF. The V gene is TRBV11-2, the J gene TRBJ1-2, with 7 positions matching TRBD1. The V gene's germline CDR1 is SGHAT and CDR2 FQNNGV. The CDR3 spans 14 residues. After removal of 5 bases from V and 2 bases from J, the junction contained 5 bases not matched to a gene.